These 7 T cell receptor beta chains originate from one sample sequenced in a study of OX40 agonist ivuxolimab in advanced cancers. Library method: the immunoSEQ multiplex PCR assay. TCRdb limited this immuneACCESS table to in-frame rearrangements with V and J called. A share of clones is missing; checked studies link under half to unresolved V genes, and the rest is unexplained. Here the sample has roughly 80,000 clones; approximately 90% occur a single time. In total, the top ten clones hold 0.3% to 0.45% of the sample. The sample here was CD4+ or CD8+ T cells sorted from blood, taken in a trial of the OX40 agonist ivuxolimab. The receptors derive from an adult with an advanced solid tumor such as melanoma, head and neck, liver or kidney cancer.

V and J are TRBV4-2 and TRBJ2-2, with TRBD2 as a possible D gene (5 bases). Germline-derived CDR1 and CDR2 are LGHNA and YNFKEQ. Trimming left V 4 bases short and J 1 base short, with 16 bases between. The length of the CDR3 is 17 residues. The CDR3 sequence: CASSPGSPRGNTGELFF. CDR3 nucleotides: TGTGCCAGCAGCCCCGGTAGCCCTCGGGGGAACACCGGGGAGCTGTTTTTT.

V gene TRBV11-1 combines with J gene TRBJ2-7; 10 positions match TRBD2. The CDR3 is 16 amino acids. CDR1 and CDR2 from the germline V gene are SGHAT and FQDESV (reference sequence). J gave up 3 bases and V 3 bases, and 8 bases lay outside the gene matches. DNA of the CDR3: TGTGCCAGCAGCTTTCATTCACTAGCGGGACTCTACGAGCAGTACTTC. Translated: CASSFHSLAGLYEQYF.

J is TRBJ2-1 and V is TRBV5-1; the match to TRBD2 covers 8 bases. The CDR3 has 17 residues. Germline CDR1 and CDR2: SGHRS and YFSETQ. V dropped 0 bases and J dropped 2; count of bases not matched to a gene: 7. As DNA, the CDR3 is TGCGCCAGCAGCTTGGGAGGGAGCGGGAGTGCCTACAATGAGCAGTTCTTC. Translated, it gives CASSLGGSGSAYNEQFF.

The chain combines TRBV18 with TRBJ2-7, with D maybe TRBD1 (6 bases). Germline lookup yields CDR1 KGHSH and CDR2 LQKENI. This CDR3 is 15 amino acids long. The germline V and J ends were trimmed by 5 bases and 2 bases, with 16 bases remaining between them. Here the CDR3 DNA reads TGTGCCAGCTCAACAAGACAGGCAATTACCTACGAGCAGTACTTC. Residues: CASSTRQAITYEQYF.

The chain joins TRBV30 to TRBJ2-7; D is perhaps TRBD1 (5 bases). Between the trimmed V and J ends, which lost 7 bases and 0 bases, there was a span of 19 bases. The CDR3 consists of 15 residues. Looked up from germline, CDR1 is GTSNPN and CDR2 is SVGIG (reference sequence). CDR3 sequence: CALTGSGKVSYEQYF. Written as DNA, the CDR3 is TGTGCCTTAACTGGTTCAGGGAAGGTCTCCTACGAGCAGTACTTC.

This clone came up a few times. This CDR3 is CASSRPGRTSGNTIYF. The CDR3 nucleotides are TGTGCCAGCAGCCGACCGGGACGGACTTCTGGAAACACCATATATTTT. The chain combines TRBV7-9 with TRBJ1-3; D might be TRBD1 (5 bases). V lost 5 bases, J lost 1 base, and 15 bases lay in between. Per the germline V gene, CDR1 is SEHNR and CDR2 is FQNEAQ (reference sequence). This CDR3 has 16 residues.

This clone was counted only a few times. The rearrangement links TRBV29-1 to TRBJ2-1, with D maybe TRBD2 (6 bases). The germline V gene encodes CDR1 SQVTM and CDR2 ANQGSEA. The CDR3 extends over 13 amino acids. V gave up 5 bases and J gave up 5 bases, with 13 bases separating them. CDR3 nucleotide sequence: TGCAGCGTTCGGGAGCTTTTCGACAATGAGCAGTTCTTC. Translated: CSVRELFDNEQFF.